This T cell receptor beta chain was captured in a study of cytomegalovirus exposure and HLA in healthy donors. Study-level points and caveats: Later genetic work tied a missense DCLRE1C variant to beta-chain V and J trimming. An analysis that was carried out later associated 16,951 TCR beta sequences with HLA alleles at 0.05 false discovery rate. A later analysis showed TCR association rates differing by HLA locus, peaking at DRB1 and lowest at HLA-C.

This clone occurred once. The antigen remains unidentified. One junction end does not reproduce the germline sequence, and a read error may be involved. The CDR3 runs to 13 residues. CDR1 and CDR2 from the germline V gene are GTSNPN and SVGIG (reference sequence). It was with 60 Vbeta and 13 Jbeta primers that the PCR ran. Original methodology: It was a later analysis that counted roughly 80 million unique TCR beta chains, of which 9 million to 13 million were shared. Some clones are missing from TCRdb's copy, which holds only in-frame ones; the method was immunoSEQ multiplex PCR. The V and J calls and clone size are taken from that table; D and trimming were inferred from the DNA. The repertoire holds 90,000 to 100,000 clones, 82% seen once, with about 3.8% in the top ten.

The specimen sequenced was PBMCs. The TCR comes from a man aged 45-60 years in good health and CMV-seronegative. This chain joins TRBV30 and TRBJ1-5; 8 bases fit TRBD1. The chain's CDR3 is CAWSHRGNQSQHF. The CDR3 nucleotides are TGTGCCTGGAGTCACAGGGGGAATCAGTCCCAGCATTTT.